This paragraph reports one T cell receptor beta chain. Its matching antigen is unknown. Reverse transcription of roughly 0.45 to 1 ug RNA was carried out with random hexamers. An immunoSEQ multiplex PCR generated amplified TCR beta CDR3 products spanning 54 Vbeta and 13 Jbeta. Using its own MiXCR run on the immunoSEQ multiplex PCR reads, TCRdb lists one record per CDR3 protein. The sample yields 100,000 to 150,000 distinct CDR3 sequences, more than 85% seen once. The sample originates from a study of CD8 T cells in Susac syndrome. Study-level findings and limits: Only a relatively small number of individuals were included in the TCR sequencing and HLA analysis.

The study sequenced TCR beta in blood CD8+ and CD4+ T cells. Germline values: CDR1 LGHNA, CDR2 YSLEER. The V and J ends lost 3 bases and 5 bases respectively, with 13 bases between them. The CDR3 has 14 amino acids. The chain has TRBV4-3 and TRBJ2-5; TRBD1 is a possible D gene (7 bases). This clonotype originated in a human donor with multiple sclerosis. The sample comprised CD4+ T cells from PBMCs. CDR3 amino acids: CASSQGGQRETQYF. The CDR3 DNA follows: TGCGCCAGCAGCCAGGGGGGACAGAGGGAGACCCAGTACTTC.